Presented here are 23 T cell receptor beta chains from one specimen sequenced in a study of vaccination and CD4 T cells after COVID-19. Cultured CD4+ T cells had their DNA profiled by the Oncomine TCR Beta short-read assay. TCRdb passed the PCR reads through MiXCR, listing each CDR3 protein once. Seen here are about 2,200 distinct CDR3 sequences, about 46% observed once, and the top ten hold over 55%. Treatment indicated: approximately nine-day PBMC culture with coronavirus spike peptide pools or control peptides (ViraFEST assay). An unexposed donor provided the CD4+ T cells, which were collected before the COVID-19 pandemic (2011-2018). Antigen specificity for these receptors is unknown. Specimen: CD4+ T cells from blood, cultured in vitro. These receptors were obtained from a human donor in good health.

The chain combines TRBV6-1 with TRBJ2-1; D may match TRBD1 or TRBD2 (5 bases each). Trimming removed 5 bases from V and 4 bases from J, with 9 bases in between. Germline lookup yields CDR1 MNHNS and CDR2 SASEGT. The CDR3 has 13 residues. The CDR3, as DNA: TGTGCCAGCAGTACTTGGGGGTACAATGAGCAGTTCTTC. Residues: CASSTWGYNEQFF.

The V and J genes are TRBV7-3 and TRBJ1-5; unclear D gene. The germline CDR1 and CDR2 sequences are SGHTA and FQGTGA. V was trimmed by 1 base and J by 7 bases, leaving 8 bases between them. The CDR3 covers 13 residues. CDR3 loop: CASSLISGQPQHF. The CDR3 DNA sequence: TGTGCCAGCAGCTTAATTTCAGGACAGCCCCAGCATTTT.

This clonotype has a handful of counts. The J gene is TRBJ1-1, the V gene TRBV7-2; TRBD1 is a possible D gene (5 bases). Germline values: CDR1 SGHTA, CDR2 FQGNSA. Between the trimmed V and J ends, which lost 3 bases and 3 bases, there was a span of 14 bases. The CDR3 is 15 amino acids. Here the CDR3 DNA reads TGTGCCAGCAGCTTTCCGGGGCTTTGGGACACTGAAGCTTTCTTT. Protein product: CASSFPGLWDTEAFF.

This rearrangement joins TRBV20-1 to TRBJ2-5, with D hard to call. Germline-derived CDR1 and CDR2 are DFQATT and SNEGSKA (reference sequence). The CDR3 loop spans 14 amino acids. Trimming pared 1 base from V and 1 base from J, leaving 10 bases between. The CDR3 here is CSARGANLQETQYF. CDR3 in DNA: TGCAGTGCTAGAGGGGCTAACCTCCAAGAGACCCAGTACTTC.

The gene calls are TRBV29-1 and TRBJ1-2; 7 nucleotides agree with TRBD1. The V gene end was trimmed by 4 bases and the J gene end by 4 bases; junction bases not matched to a gene: 12. The length of the CDR3 is 15 residues. CDR1 SQVTM and CDR2 ANQGSEA come from the germline V gene. Here the CDR3 reads CSVVLGGGPGYGYTF. CDR3 in DNA: TGCAGCGTTGTTCTTGGAGGGGGCCCAGGCTATGGCTACACCTTC.

The sample holds a few counts of this clonotype. The chain links TRBV20-1 to TRBJ1-4, with D perhaps matching TRBD1 (5 bases). The length of the CDR3 is 15 residues. Germline loops: CDR1 DFQATT, CDR2 SNEGSKA (reference sequence). Trimming pared 5 bases from V and 7 bases from J, leaving 20 bases between. CDR3 region: CSAFLVGGQGEKLFF. CDR3 in DNA: TGCAGTGCTTTCCTAGTGGGGGGTCAAGGTGAAAAACTGTTTTTT.

In this sample, this clonotype turned up a few times. The CDR3 DNA reads TGCAGCGTTGATGGGGGGAGCGGGCACTATGGCTACACCTTC. It specifies CSVDGGSGHYGYTF. The genes are TRBV29-1 and TRBJ1-2; TRBD1 might be the D (5 bases). This CDR3 is 14 amino acids long. Deletions cut 3 bases from V and 3 bases from J, with 14 bases between. Germline-derived CDR1 and CDR2 are SQVTM and ANQGSEA.

V and J are TRBV7-9 and TRBJ2-7; weak D call: TRBD1 (5 bases). The CDR3 has 14 residues. CDR1 and CDR2 from the germline V gene are SEHNR and FQNEAQ (reference sequence). V lost 1 base and J lost 1, with 8 bases in between. CDR3 coding DNA: TGTGCCAGCAGCTTAGGACAGTCATCCTACGAGCAGTACTTC. Its protein is CASSLGQSSYEQYF.

This clonotype was counted only a few times. The CDR3 loop is CSASPSAGDYGYTF. The CDR3 DNA reads TGCAGTGCTAGTCCCTCAGCAGGGGACTATGGCTACACCTTC. The genes are TRBV20-1 and TRBJ1-2, with D perhaps TRBD1 (6 bases). The V and J ends lost 3 bases and 3 bases respectively, with 14 bases between them. This CDR3 is 14 amino acids long. Looked up from germline, CDR1 is DFQATT and CDR2 is SNEGSKA (reference sequence).

This CDR3 is CASSSFGGSSNQPQHF. The CDR3 bases are TGTGCCAGCAGCTCGTTCGGGGGGTCTAGCAATCAGCCCCAGCATTTT. J is TRBJ1-5 and V is TRBV7-2; possibly TRBD1 for D (5 bases). The CDR3 extends over 16 amino acids. Germline values: CDR1 SGHTA, CDR2 FQGNSA. V lost 4 bases to trimming and J lost 0 bases, with 13 bases between them.

This clonotype is a singleton in its sample. The chain is built from TRBV5-6 and TRBJ2-7, with D perhaps TRBD1 (5 bases). Per the germline V gene, CDR1 is SGHDT and CDR2 is YYEEEE. This CDR3 contains 15 residues. V shed 0 bases and J shed 4 bases, with 14 bases lying between them. The CDR3 bases are TGTGCCAGCAGCTTGGCAGGGATAGTGGGGTACGAGCAGTACTTC. It encodes CASSLAGIVGYEQYF.

The chain joins TRBV7-3 to TRBJ1-5; 12 nucleotides align to TRBD1. The CDR3 is 18 residues long. J gave up 0 bases and V 5 bases, and 8 bases lay outside the gene matches. Germline V gene sequence: CDR1 SGHTA, CDR2 FQGTGA. The CDR3 sequence: CASSGGQGAIISNQPQHF. CDR3 nucleotides: TGTGCCAGCAGCGGGGGACAGGGGGCGATTATTAGCAATCAGCCCCAGCATTTT.

A few counts support this clonotype. The chain is built from TRBV27 and TRBJ2-7, with 9 nucleotides matching TRBD1. The CDR3 is 15 residues long. The J segment lost 0 bases and the V segment lost 5 bases, leaving 5 bases of the junction unmatched. Germline CDR1 is MNHEY and CDR2 is SMNVEV (reference sequence). CDR3 DNA: TGTGCCAGCAGTCACCGGGACAGGGTCTCCTACGAGCAGTACTTC. This encodes CASSHRDRVSYEQYF.

This clonotype was observed a few times. This rearrangement joins TRBV27 to TRBJ1-1; D is uncertain. CDR3 length equals 14 residues. Germline V gene data show CDR1 as MNHEY and CDR2 as SMNVEV (reference sequence). Trimming pared 3 bases from V and 0 bases from J, leaving 8 bases between. The chain's CDR3 is CASSFRVMNTEAFF. DNA for the CDR3: TGTGCCAGCAGTTTTAGGGTGATGAACACTGAAGCTTTCTTT.

V and J are TRBV27 and TRBJ2-7, with 7 bases fitting TRBD1. CDR3 size: 14 residues. Germline CDR1 is MNHEY and CDR2 is SMNVEV (reference sequence). The V gene end was trimmed by 2 bases and the J gene end by 9 bases; junction bases not matched to a gene: 10. The CDR3 DNA reads TGTGCCAGCAGTTTACAAACAGGGGTAAGCGGGCAGTACTTC. Translating gives CASSLQTGVSGQYF.

This chain connects TRBV5-4 to TRBJ1-2, with 7 positions matching TRBD1. V shed 4 bases, J shed 0 bases, and the junction held 18 bases outside the gene matches. The CDR3 runs 19 residues. CDR1 is SGHNT, CDR2 YYREEE, per germline (reference sequence). CDR3 in DNA: TGTGCCAGCAGCCGCATTTCCGGGACAGCGCGACTTACTAACTATGGCTACACCTTC. Residues: CASSRISGTARLTNYGYTF.

CDR3 sequence (DNA): TGTGCCTGGAGTGGCAGGGGGCTGGAGACCCAGTACTTC. Protein sequence: CAWSGRGLETQYF. The V call is TRBV30, the J call TRBJ2-5; TRBD1 matches 8 bases. The V segment lost 1 base and the J segment 5 bases; nucleotides outside the gene matches: 3. CDR3 length equals 13 residues. The germline CDR1 and CDR2 sequences are GTSNPN and SVGIG (reference sequence).

The genes are TRBV6-5 and TRBJ1-3, with 7 positions matching TRBD1. The CDR3 is 16 residues long. Per the germline V gene, CDR1 is MNHEY and CDR2 is SVGAGI. Trimming cost V 0 bases and J 0 bases; bases outside gene matches: 2. The CDR3 loop reads CASSYSTGSSGNTIYF. The CDR3 nucleotides read TGTGCCAGCAGTTACTCGACAGGGAGCTCTGGAAACACCATATATTTT.

In this sample, this clonotype turned up a few times. The chain couples TRBV6-1 to TRBJ1-5, with D perhaps TRBD1 (5 bases). Trimming took off 2 bases at V and 3 bases at J, with 11 bases between the two ends. The CDR3 totals 15 residues. Germline V gene sequence: CDR1 MNHNS, CDR2 SASEGT. CDR3 residues: CASSESGHINQPQHF. CDR3 DNA: TGTGCCAGCAGTGAATCCGGACACATCAATCAGCCCCAGCATTTT.

By its share, this clonotype is medium-sized. J is TRBJ2-1 and V is TRBV7-9; TRBD1 agrees at 9 bases. Germline V lookup: CDR1 SEHNR, CDR2 FQNEAQ (reference sequence). The ends lost 4 bases at V and 1 base at J; junction bases unmatched: 14. This CDR3 has 19 amino acids. DNA of the CDR3: TGTGCCAGCAGCTCAGGGACAGGGAAGGGGGAAGGATCCTACAATGAGCAGTTCTTC. It is translated as CASSSGTGKGEGSYNEQFF.

This clonotype was seen more than once but under ten times. The CDR3 region has the DNA TGTGCCAGCAGCTTAGCGACTTGGGGGGGAACCGGCGGCTACACCTTC. Its protein is CASSLATWGGTGGYTF. The chain employs TRBV7-8 and TRBJ1-2; weak D call: TRBD1 (5 bases). The CDR3 length is 16 residues. In germline, CDR1 is SGHVS, CDR2 FQNEAQ. V lost 0 bases to trimming and J lost 8 bases, with 19 bases between them.

The rearrangement joins TRBV15 to TRBJ2-6; D unclear. The CDR3 loop spans 15 amino acids. Germline V CDR1 and CDR2: LNHNV, YYDKDF (reference sequence). The V gene lost 3 bases and the J gene lost 0 bases, with 6 bases spanning the gap. This CDR3 is CATSSVFSGANVLTF. CDR3 sequence (DNA): TGTGCCACCAGCAGCGTGTTCTCTGGGGCCAACGTCCTGACTTTC.

The chain is built from TRBV7-2 and TRBJ1-2, with no clear D. The V gene lost 3 bases and the J gene lost 4 bases, with 9 bases spanning the gap. The CDR3 has 13 amino acids. In germline, CDR1 is SGHTA, CDR2 FQGNSA. The CDR3 region has the DNA TGTGCCAGCAGCTTCGAGCCACGCTATGGCTACACCTTC. Residues: CASSFEPRYGYTF.